This record looks at one T cell receptor beta chain sequence and its context. V was trimmed by 4 bases and J by 3 bases, leaving 13 bases between them. The CDR3 has 14 amino acids. In germline, CDR1 is SGHKS, CDR2 YYEKEE (reference sequence). The source of the sample is a study of T cell responses to AZD1222 COVID-19 vaccine. Only in-frame clones appear in the TCRdb table, and some are missing; sequencing was by immunoSEQ multiplex PCR. The sample has approximately 150,000 clones, 80% to 90% seen once; the top ten hold 4.5% to 6.5%. The TCR was taken from an adult in good health. V and J are TRBV5-5 and TRBJ1-1; D is perhaps TRBD1 (6 bases). This material consisted of peripheral blood, taken on day 0 of AZD1222 vaccination. The chain's CDR3 is CASSPNRADTEAFF. CDR3 nucleotide sequence: TGTGCCAGCAGCCCGAACAGGGCCGACACTGAAGCTTTCTTT.